This TCR beta chain was documented in a study of long-term antiretroviral therapy in people with HIV. On the study more broadly: Collection of the earliest samples took place about a decade ahead of the 2015 immediate-ART recommendation.

The CDR3 is 11 amino acids. Germline lookup yields CDR1 MNHNS and CDR2 SASEGT. The V and J ends lost 2 bases and 10 bases respectively, with 6 bases between them. Sequencing relied on immunoSEQ assay v3.0, run at survey level. Profiling relied on immunoSEQ multiplex PCR, and the TCRdb table lists in-frame clones only, not all of them. In the table there are roughly 36,000 clones, 70% to 90% of which are singletons. Everyone in the study who had HIV was treated in the United States. Points from the study as a whole: All time points showed a repertoire dominated by clones expanded before ART. ART adherence, viral resistance and therapy changes went undocumented.

For this clone: The antigen is unknown.

V gene TRBV6-1 combines with J gene TRBJ2-1, with D unresolved. The receptor comes from a woman aged 25 to 39 with HIV. This specimen consisted of unsorted PBMCs, obtained about 2.7 years before starting antiretroviral therapy. Written as DNA, the CDR3 is TGTGCCAGCAGTGAACTAAGGGAGCAGTTCTTC. Translated: CASSELREQFF.